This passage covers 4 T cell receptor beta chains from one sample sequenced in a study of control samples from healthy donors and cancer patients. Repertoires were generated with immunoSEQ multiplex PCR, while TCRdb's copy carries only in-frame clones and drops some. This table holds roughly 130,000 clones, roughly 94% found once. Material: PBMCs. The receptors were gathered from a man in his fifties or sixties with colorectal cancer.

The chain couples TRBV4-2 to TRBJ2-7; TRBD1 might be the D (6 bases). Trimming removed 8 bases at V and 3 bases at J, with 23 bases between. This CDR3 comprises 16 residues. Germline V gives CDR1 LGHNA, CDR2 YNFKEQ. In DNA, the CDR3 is TGTGCCAGCGGCGACGTAACAGGGCTAAGGTACTACGAGCAGTACTTC. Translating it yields CASGDVTGLRYYEQYF.

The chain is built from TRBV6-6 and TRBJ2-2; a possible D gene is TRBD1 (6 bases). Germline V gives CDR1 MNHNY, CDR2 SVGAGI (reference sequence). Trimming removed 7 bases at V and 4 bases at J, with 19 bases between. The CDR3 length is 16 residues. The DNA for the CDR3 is TGTGCCAGCACCACCTCACAGGGATCTGGCACCGGGGAGCTGTTTTTT. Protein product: CASTTSQGSGTGELFF.

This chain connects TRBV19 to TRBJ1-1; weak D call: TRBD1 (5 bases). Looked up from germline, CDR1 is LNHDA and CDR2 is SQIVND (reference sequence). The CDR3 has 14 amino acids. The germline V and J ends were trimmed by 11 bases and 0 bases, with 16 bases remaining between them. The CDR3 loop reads CACSSGVMNTEAFF. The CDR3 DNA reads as TGTGCCTGCTCCTCGGGGGTCATGAACACTGAAGCTTTCTTT.

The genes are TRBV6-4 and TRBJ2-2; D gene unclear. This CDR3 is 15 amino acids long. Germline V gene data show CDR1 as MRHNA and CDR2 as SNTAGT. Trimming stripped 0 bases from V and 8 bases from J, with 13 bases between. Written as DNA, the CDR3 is TGTGCCAGCAGTGACTCGGCGGAACCGTGGGGGGAGCTGTTTTTT. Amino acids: CASSDSAEPWGELFF.